The clone carrying this T cell receptor beta chain appeared a single time. Its antigen remains unknown. Trimming removed 6 bases at V and 0 bases at J, with 10 bases between. Germline V gene lookup returns CDR1 SGHDT and CDR2 YYEEEE. This CDR3 has 14 amino acids. This sample was taken from a study of cytomegalovirus exposure and HLA in healthy donors. Regarding the study as a whole: No immune exposure information besides CMV serostatus was available.

The primer mix had 60 Vbeta and 13 Jbeta primers. Here immunoSEQ multiplex PCR was the method, and the copy in TCRdb shows in-frame clones only, minus some. The table lists 80,000 to 100,000 clones, under 80% of them singletons, with around 6.6% in the top ten. The clonotype was recovered from a man between 50 and 59 years old in good health and CMV-seropositive. The rearrangement links TRBV5-6 to TRBJ1-5, with D unclear. The sequenced sample was PBMCs. Here the CDR3 reads CASNLRISNQPQHF. The CDR3 coding sequence is TGTGCCAGCAACCTAAGAATTAGCAATCAGCCCCAGCATTTT.